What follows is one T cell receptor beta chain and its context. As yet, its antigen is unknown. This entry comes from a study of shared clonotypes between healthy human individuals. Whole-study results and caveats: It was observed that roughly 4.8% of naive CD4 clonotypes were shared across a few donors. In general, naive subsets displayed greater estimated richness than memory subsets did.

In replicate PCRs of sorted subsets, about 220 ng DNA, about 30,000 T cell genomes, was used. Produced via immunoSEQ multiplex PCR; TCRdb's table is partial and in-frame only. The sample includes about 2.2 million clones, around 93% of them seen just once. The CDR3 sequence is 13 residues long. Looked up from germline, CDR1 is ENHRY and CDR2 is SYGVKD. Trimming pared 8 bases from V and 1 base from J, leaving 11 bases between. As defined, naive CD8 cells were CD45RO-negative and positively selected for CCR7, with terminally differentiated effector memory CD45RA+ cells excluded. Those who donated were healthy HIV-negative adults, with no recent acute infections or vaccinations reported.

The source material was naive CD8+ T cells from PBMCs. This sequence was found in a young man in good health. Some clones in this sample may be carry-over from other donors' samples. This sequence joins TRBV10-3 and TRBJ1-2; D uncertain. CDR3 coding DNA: TGTGCCATCTGGCCCGAAGATAACTATGGCTACACCTTC. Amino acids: CAIWPEDNYGYTF.